This T cell receptor (beta chain) was identified in a study of shared clonotypes between healthy human individuals. The study, taken as a whole, reports: Generally, naive subsets came out with larger estimated richness than memory subsets. Genetic and exposure-history diversity was limited by the small donor number.

Under the authors' procedure: Junction-only sequences without quality scores came from ImmunoSEQ, so filtering differed. The protocol was immunoSEQ multiplex PCR, while the TCRdb copy is restricted to in-frame clones and leaves out a portion. D and trimming were read from the DNA, whereas the V and J calls and clone size are those reported in that table. The table includes 700,000 or so clones, more than 70% detected once. Points on this clone: No antigen is known for it.

Per germline, CDR1 SQVTM and CDR2 ANQGSEA. The CDR3 length is 12 residues. The V and J ends lost 3 bases and 3 bases respectively, with 6 bases between them. This receptor was obtained from a woman aged 25 to 39 in good health. The material sequenced was memory CD4+ T cells sorted from blood. Subset given: CD45RA-negative fraction. The chain recombines TRBV29-1 with TRBJ2-1, with a possible D match to TRBD2 (5 bases). CDR3 coding DNA: TGCAGCGTTGAGAGGGTCTACAATGAGCAGTTCTTC. As protein: CSVERVYNEQFF.